Presented here are 20 T cell receptor beta chains from one specimen sequenced in a study of blood T cell repertoires in COVID-19. Sequencing used immunoSEQ multiplex PCR; TCRdb keeps in-frame clones, though not all of them. The sample yields a few hundred thousand clones, roughly 84% seen once. The material sequenced was PBMCs or T cells enriched from blood (not recorded which). The receptor source for this set is a woman in her forties or fifties who had been exposed to COVID-19.

The chain carries TRBV30 and TRBJ1-6; 8 bases match TRBD1. The V and J ends lost 3 bases and 10 bases, in that order; junction bases with no gene match: 8. This CDR3 spans 14 amino acids. Germline V CDR1 and CDR2: GTSNPN, SVGIG (reference sequence). CDR3 DNA sequence: TGTGCCTGGAGGGGACGGACAGGGAACTCACCCCTCCACTTT. Protein: CAWRGRTGNSPLHF.

The chain employs TRBV5-1 and TRBJ2-3; D is possibly TRBD2 (5 bases). The germline V gene encodes CDR1 SGHRS and CDR2 YFSETQ. V shed 4 bases and J shed 5 bases, with 8 bases lying between them. There are 12 residues in the CDR3. CDR3 sequence reads: CASSEGGDTQYF. CDR3 coding DNA: TGCGCCAGCAGCGAGGGTGGAGATACGCAGTATTTT.

The gene calls are TRBV19 and TRBJ2-3; the match to TRBD1 covers 8 bases. Per germline, CDR1 LNHDA and CDR2 SQIVND (reference sequence). There are 14 residues in the CDR3. V lost 5 bases to trimming and J lost 6 bases; unmatched junction nucleotides: 7. The CDR3 protein is CASSSRQGPDTQYF. The CDR3 nucleotides read TGTGCCAGTAGTTCTAGACAGGGGCCCGATACGCAGTATTTT.

In this sample, this clone turned up a few times. V gene TRBV5-1 combines with J gene TRBJ2-7; 9 bases line up with TRBD1. The CDR3 length is 15 residues. The V gene end was trimmed by 0 bases and the J gene end by 7 bases; junction bases not matched to a gene: 8. Germline CDR1 SGHRS, CDR2 YFSETQ. CDR3 sequence reads: CASSLEGDRDREQYF. The CDR3 region has the DNA TGCGCCAGCAGCTTGGAGGGGGACAGGGATCGGGAGCAGTACTTC.

The V call is TRBV19, the J call TRBJ2-3; 7 nucleotides line up with TRBD1. Germline CDR1 LNHDA, CDR2 SQIVND (reference sequence). The CDR3 totals 18 residues. J was trimmed by 1 base and V by 0 bases; bases with no gene match: 10. The CDR3 spells CASSIDRYRGHGTDTQYF. The CDR3 DNA follows: TGTGCCAGTAGTATAGATCGCTATAGGGGGCATGGCACAGATACGCAGTATTTT.

The chain employs TRBV24-1 and TRBJ2-6; 7 bases are shared with TRBD1. Unmatched junction bases numbered 6, after V lost 5 bases and J lost 0 bases. There are 17 residues in the CDR3. Germline V gene sequence: CDR1 KGHDR, CDR2 SFDVKD. The CDR3 sequence is CATSGGQAFSGANVLTF. In DNA, the CDR3 is TGTGCCACCAGTGGCGGACAGGCCTTCTCTGGGGCCAACGTCCTGACTTTC.

V and J are TRBV3-1 (or the pseudogene TRBV3-2) and TRBJ2-5; D may be TRBD1 (6 bases). The CDR3 loop spans 15 amino acids. Trimming stripped 1 base from V and 5 bases from J, with 14 bases between. Germline CDR1 is LGHDT and CDR2 is YNNKEL (reference sequence). CDR3 in DNA: TGTGCCAGCAGCCAAGGATGGGGGCGCGGCGAGACCCAGTACTTC. Amino acids: CASSQGWGRGETQYF.

This rearrangement joins TRBV10-2 to TRBJ1-5; D gene unclear. This CDR3 comprises 13 residues. Germline V gene sequence: CDR1 WSHSY, CDR2 SAAADI. V was cut by 8 bases and J by 1 base, with 9 bases left in between. The CDR3 spells CASVGRSNQPQHF. The CDR3 DNA reads TGCGCCAGCGTGGGGAGAAGCAATCAGCCCCAGCATTTT.

This clone has just a few counts. The chain links TRBV7-9 to TRBJ1-4; D ambiguous. Trimming stripped 3 bases from V and 4 bases from J, with 9 bases between. Germline V gene sequence: CDR1 SEHNR, CDR2 FQNEAQ (reference sequence). The CDR3 has 14 residues. CDR3 in DNA: TGTGCCAGCAGCTTGCCCGGGTTTAATGAAAAACTGTTTTTT. This translates into CASSLPGFNEKLFF. The variable domain in full, with the rest retrieved from reference TRBV7-9 and TRBJ1-4, is DTGVSQNPRHKITKRGQNVTFRCDPISEHNRLYWYRQTLGQGPEFLTYFQNEAQLEKSRLLSDRFSAERPKGSFSTLEIQRTEQGDSAMYLCASSLPGFNEKLFFGSGTQLSVL.

The J gene is TRBJ2-3, the V gene TRBV18; 10 bases line up with TRBD2. This CDR3 spans 18 amino acids. CDR1 KGHSH and CDR2 LQKENI come from the germline V gene. J lost 1 base, V lost 3 bases, and 10 bases had no gene match. CDR3 nucleotide sequence: TGTGCCAGCTCACCGAAGGCTAGCGGGGGCCGGCGCACAGATACGCAGTATTTT. As protein: CASSPKASGGRRTDTQYF. Full variable domain (remainder filled in from reference TRBV18 and TRBJ2-3): NAGVMQNPRHLVRRRGQEARLRCSPMKGHSHVYWYRQLPEEGLKFMVYLQKENIIDESGMPKERFSAEFPKEGPSILRIQQVVRGDSAAYFCASSPKASGGRRTDTQYFGPGTRLTVL.

The V gene is TRBV7-2, the J gene TRBJ1-1; D remains ambiguous. The CDR3 consists of 15 residues. Germline V CDR1 and CDR2: SGHTA, FQGNSA. Trimming pared 0 bases from V and 4 bases from J, leaving 12 bases between. The CDR3 here is CASSLAGRRVTEAFF. The CDR3 bases are TGTGCCAGCAGCTTAGCGGGCAGGAGGGTCACTGAAGCTTTCTTT.

This sequence joins TRBV18 and TRBJ1-1; TRBD1 aligns across 7 bases. The V gene's germline CDR1 is KGHSH and CDR2 LQKENI. This CDR3 has 16 amino acids. V shed 3 bases, J shed 2 bases, and the junction held 9 bases outside the gene matches. The CDR3 here is CASSPDGGTVNTEAFF. In nucleotides, the CDR3 is TGTGCCAGCTCACCGGATGGGGGGACAGTCAACACTGAAGCTTTCTTT.

The V call is TRBV27, the J call TRBJ2-3; 8 nucleotides align to TRBD2. The CDR3 is made up of 14 amino acids. Looked up from germline, CDR1 is MNHEY and CDR2 is SMNVEV (reference sequence). V shed 5 bases and J 2 bases; nucleotides not matched to a gene: 3. The CDR3 coding sequence is TGTGCCAGCAGTCATAGCGGGGTCACAGATACGCAGTATTTT. Translated: CASSHSGVTDTQYF.

The J gene is TRBJ2-7, the V gene TRBV27, with D possibly being TRBD2 (6 bases). V gave up 6 bases and J gave up 0 bases, with 15 bases separating them. The germline V gene encodes CDR1 MNHEY and CDR2 SMNVEV (reference sequence). This CDR3 has 15 amino acids. CDR3 sequence (DNA): TGTGCCAGCAGCTTAGACGGGGGTTTCTCCTACGAGCAGTACTTC. This encodes CASSLDGGFSYEQYF.

This chain uses TRBV18 with TRBJ1-1, with 12 bases matching TRBD1. The germline CDR1 and CDR2 sequences are KGHSH and LQKENI. The junction had 0 bases not matched to a gene; V was cut back by 3 bases and J by 1 base. The length of the CDR3 is 15 residues. CDR3 region: CASSPGQGANTEAFF. The DNA for the CDR3 is TGTGCCAGCTCACCGGGACAGGGGGCGAACACTGAAGCTTTCTTT.

The V gene is TRBV18, the J gene TRBJ1-6, with a possible D match to TRBD1 (6 bases). The V gene lost 3 bases and the J gene lost 4 bases, with 10 bases spanning the gap. The CDR3 consists of 15 residues. Germline V gives CDR1 KGHSH, CDR2 LQKENI. The chain's CDR3 is CASSPLDSYNSPLHF. CDR3 bases: TGTGCCAGCTCACCGTTGGACAGTTATAATTCACCCCTCCACTTT.

The sample holds a few counts of this clone. The V and J genes are TRBV28 and TRBJ1-5; D is perhaps TRBD1 (5 bases). The CDR3 runs to 14 residues. V dropped 5 bases and J dropped 0 bases, with 8 bases sitting between them. Germline V gene data show CDR1 as MDHEN and CDR2 as SYDVKM. The CDR3 DNA reads TGTGCCAGCAGTCCAGGGAATAGCAATCAGCCCCAGCATTTT. This sequence encodes CASSPGNSNQPQHF.

The chain combines TRBV7-4 with TRBJ2-1, with D possibly matching TRBD1 (5 bases). Germline V gene sequence: CDR1 SGHVT, CDR2 SQSDAQ. V lost 5 bases to trimming and J lost 9 bases, with 17 bases between them. The CDR3 runs to 14 residues. CDR3 DNA: TGTGCCAGCAGCGTTGTAGGGGTCGTGGGTGAGCAGTTCTTC. Protein sequence: CASSVVGVVGEQFF.

This clone was seen at least ten times. This chain connects TRBV2 to TRBJ2-7, with D possibly TRBD2 on 7 matching bases. V was clipped by 3 bases and J by 3 bases, with 12 bases between them. The CDR3 extends over 14 amino acids. Germline-derived CDR1 and CDR2 are SNHLY and FYNNEI. The CDR3 DNA is TGTGCCAGCAGTGATGCGGGGGCTGACTACGAGCAGTACTTC. This sequence encodes CASSDAGADYEQYF.

The chain has TRBV27 and TRBJ1-2; 12 bases are shared with TRBD1. The CDR3 runs to 14 residues. Trimming at V came to 4 bases and at J to 6 bases, leaving 3 bases not matched to a gene. The V gene's germline CDR1 is MNHEY and CDR2 SMNVEV (reference sequence). CDR3: CASSWDRGLDGYTF. The CDR3 nucleotides read TGTGCCAGCAGTTGGGACAGGGGGCTAGATGGCTACACCTTC.